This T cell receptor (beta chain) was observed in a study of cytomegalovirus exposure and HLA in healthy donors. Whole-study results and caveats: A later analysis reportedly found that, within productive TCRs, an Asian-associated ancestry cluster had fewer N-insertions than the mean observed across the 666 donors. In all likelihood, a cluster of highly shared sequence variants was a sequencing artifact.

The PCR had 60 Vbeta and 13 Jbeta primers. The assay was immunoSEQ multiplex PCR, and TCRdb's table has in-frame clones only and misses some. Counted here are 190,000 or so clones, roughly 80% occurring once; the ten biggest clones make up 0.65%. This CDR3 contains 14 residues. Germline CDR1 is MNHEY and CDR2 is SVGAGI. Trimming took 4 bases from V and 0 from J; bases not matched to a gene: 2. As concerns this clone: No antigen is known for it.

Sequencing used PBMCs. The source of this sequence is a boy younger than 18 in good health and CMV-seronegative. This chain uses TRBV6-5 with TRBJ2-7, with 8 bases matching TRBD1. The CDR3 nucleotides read TGTGCCAGCAGTTGGGACAGGAGCTCCTACGAGCAGTACTTC. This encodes CASSWDRSSYEQYF.